This TCR beta chain was captured by sequencing in a study of graft-versus-host responses after intestinal transplantation. Study information: Recipients were all induced with anti-thymocyte globulin, then given tacrolimus and steroids for about three years. Study conclusions and caveats: After transplant, early declines in HvG clones were associated with peak levels of circulating GvH clones. Analysis identified GvH clones in recipient marrow, with some appearing first in ileum or blood. Where graft-donor T cell macrochimerism was present, patients had high graft-versus-host to host-versus-graft clonal ratios in allografts.

This CDR3 spans 15 amino acids. V gave up 2 bases and J gave up 4 bases, with 9 bases separating them. Germline CDR1 and CDR2: SGHTA and FQGTGA. This table comes from immunoSEQ multiplex PCR, and its TCRdb copy is limited to in-frame clones, with some not included. Of 13,000 or so clones listed, approximately 84% are singletons. Turning to this clone: What it binds is unknown.

The source is a human patient who received an intestinal transplant, so some T cells may come from the graft donor. The specimen was PBMCs, collected after intestinal transplantation. The genes are TRBV7-3 and TRBJ2-6; tentatively, D is TRBD2 (6 bases). CDR3 in DNA: TGTGCCAGCAGCTTAGGAGGGGCCGGGGCCAACGTCCTGACTTTC. Its translation: CASSLGGAGANVLTF.